This T cell receptor (beta chain) was found in a study of radiotherapy plus CTLA-4 blockade in lung cancer. On the study more broadly: Objective responses were seen in 18% of patients, disease control in 31%.

Germline CDR1 reads LNHDA; CDR2 reads SQIVND (reference sequence). The CDR3 totals 14 residues. The ends were cut back, 4 bases at V and 4 bases at J, with 13 bases in the middle. Worth noting for this clone: Its antigen is undetermined.

Study-level findings and limits: Early blood T cell clone changes and increased post-radiation serum interferon-beta were reportedly the strongest response predictors. Researchers report tumor-derived TCR clones expanding in blood after radiotherapy plus ipilimumab.

Enrolled patients, whose metastatic non-small-cell lung cancer was chemo-refractory, received focal radiation plus CTLA-4 blockade with ipilimumab. Sequencing used immunoSEQ multiplex PCR; TCRdb keeps in-frame clones, though not all of them. Here the sample spans more than 80,000 clones, roughly 84% being singletons. This TCR was sampled from a human donor with non-small cell lung cancer that progressed on radiotherapy plus ipilimumab. Some clones in this sample may be carry-over from other donors' samples. The genes are TRBV19 and TRBJ1-1, with D perhaps TRBD1 (5 bases). This specimen consisted of peripheral blood, obtained from a patient treated with radiotherapy plus ipilimumab. CDR3 coding DNA: TGTGCCAGTAGTACTTCCGGGACGTCCACTGAAGCTTTCTTT. Translated: CASSTSGTSTEAFF.